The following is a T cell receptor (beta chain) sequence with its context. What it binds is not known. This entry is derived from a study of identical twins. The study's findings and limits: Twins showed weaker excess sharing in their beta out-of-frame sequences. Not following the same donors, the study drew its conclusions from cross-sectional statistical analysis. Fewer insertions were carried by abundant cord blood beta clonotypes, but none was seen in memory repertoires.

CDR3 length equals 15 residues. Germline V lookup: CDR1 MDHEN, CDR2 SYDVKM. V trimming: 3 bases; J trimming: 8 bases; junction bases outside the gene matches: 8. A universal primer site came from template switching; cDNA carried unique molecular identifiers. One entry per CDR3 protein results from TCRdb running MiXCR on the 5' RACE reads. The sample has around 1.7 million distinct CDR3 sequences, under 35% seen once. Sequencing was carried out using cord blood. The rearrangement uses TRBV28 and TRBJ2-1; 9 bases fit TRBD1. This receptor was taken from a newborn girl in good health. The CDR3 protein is CASSFGDRVRHEQFF. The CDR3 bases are TGTGCCAGCAGTTTTGGGGACAGGGTAAGGCATGAGCAGTTCTTC.